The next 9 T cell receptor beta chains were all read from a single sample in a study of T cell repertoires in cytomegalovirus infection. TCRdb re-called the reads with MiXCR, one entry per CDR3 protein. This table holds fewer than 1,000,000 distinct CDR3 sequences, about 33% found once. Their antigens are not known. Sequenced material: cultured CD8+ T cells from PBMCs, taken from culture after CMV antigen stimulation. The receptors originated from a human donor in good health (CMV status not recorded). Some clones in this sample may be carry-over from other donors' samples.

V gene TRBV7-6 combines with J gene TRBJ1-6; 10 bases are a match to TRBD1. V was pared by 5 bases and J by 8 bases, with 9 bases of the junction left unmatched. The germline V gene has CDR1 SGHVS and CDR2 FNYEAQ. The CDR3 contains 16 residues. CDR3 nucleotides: TGTGCCAGCAGCCTGACAGGGGGCTTGCCGGATTCACCCCTCCACTTT. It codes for CASSLTGGLPDSPLHF.

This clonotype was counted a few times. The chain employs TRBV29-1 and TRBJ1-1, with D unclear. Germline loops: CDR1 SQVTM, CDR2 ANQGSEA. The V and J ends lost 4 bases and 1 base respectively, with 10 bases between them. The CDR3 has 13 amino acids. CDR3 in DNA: TGCAGCGTTGGGAGGGTGGGGAACACTGAAGCTTTCTTT. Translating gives CSVGRVGNTEAFF. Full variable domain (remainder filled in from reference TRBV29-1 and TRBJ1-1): SAVISQKPSRDICQRGTSLTIQCQVDSQVTMMFWYRQQPGQSLTLIATANQGSEATYESGFVIDKFPISRPNLTFSTLTVSNMSPEDSSIYLCSVGRVGNTEAFFGQGTRLTVV.

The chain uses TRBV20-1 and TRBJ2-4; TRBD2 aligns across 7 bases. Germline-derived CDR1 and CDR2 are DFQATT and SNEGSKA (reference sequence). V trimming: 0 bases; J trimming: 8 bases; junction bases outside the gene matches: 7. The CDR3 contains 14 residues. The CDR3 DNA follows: TGCAGTGCTAGAGATCTGGGAGGGGAGGACATTCAGTACTTC. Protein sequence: CSARDLGGEDIQYF.

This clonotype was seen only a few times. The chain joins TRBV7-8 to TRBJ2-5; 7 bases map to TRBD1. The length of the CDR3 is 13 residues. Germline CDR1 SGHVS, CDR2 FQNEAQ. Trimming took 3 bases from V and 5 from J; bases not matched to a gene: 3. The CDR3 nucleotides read TGTGCCAGCAGCTTTGAACAGGGGGAGACCCAGTACTTC. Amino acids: CASSFEQGETQYF.

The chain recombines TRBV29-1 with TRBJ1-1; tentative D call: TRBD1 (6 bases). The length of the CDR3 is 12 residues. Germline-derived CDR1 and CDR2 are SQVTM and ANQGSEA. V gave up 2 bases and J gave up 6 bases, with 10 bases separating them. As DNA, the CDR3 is TGCAGCGTTGAATCGGACAGACCTGAAGCTTTCTTT. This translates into CSVESDRPEAFF.

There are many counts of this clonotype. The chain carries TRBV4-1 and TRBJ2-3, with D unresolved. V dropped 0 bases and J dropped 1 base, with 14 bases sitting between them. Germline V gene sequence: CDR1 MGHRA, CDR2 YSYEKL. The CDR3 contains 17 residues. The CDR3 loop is CASSQDRRLTRTDTQYF. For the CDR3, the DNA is TGCGCCAGCAGCCAAGACCGGCGACTCACCCGCACAGATACGCAGTATTTT.

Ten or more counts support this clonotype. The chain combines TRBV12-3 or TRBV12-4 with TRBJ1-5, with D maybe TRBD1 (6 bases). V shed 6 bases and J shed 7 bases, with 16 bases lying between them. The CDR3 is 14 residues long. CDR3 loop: CASSVTGMKQPQHF. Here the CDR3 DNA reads TGTGCCAGCAGCGTAACAGGGATGAAACAGCCCCAGCATTTT.

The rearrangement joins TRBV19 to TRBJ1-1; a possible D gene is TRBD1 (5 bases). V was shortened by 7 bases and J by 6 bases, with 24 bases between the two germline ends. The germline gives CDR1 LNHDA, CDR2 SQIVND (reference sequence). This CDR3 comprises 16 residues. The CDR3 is CASMAGGAAYGAEAFF. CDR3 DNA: TGTGCCAGTATGGCGGGGGGAGCTGCCTACGGCGCTGAAGCTTTCTTT.

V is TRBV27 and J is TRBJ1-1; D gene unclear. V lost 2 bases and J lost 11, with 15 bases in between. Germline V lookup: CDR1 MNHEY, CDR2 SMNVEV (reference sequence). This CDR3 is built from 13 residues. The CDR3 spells CASSLSISYEAFF. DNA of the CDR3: TGTGCCAGCAGTTTAAGCATTTCCTATGAGGCTTTCTTT.